This TCR beta chain appears in the sequencing data of a study of Ad26.COV2.S vaccination and SARS-CoV-2 variants. Treatment of the sample: roughly 18 received Ad26.COV2.S at low or high dose, single or two shots; roughly five received placebo; per-sample allocation not given. It was on day 63 after the first vaccine or placebo injection that samples were taken. Trimming cost V 0 bases and J 4 bases, with 15 bases left between them. Germline lookup yields CDR1 LGHDT and CDR2 YNNKEL (reference sequence). The CDR3 consists of 16 residues. The data were produced by immunoSEQ multiplex PCR, yet TCRdb's version contains in-frame clones alone and is incomplete. The profile shows about 370,000 clones, roughly nine tenths of them singletons.

This sequence originates from a person aged 18-65 years who received the Ad26.COV2.S COVID-19 vaccine or a placebo. The chain is built from TRBV3-1 (or the pseudogene TRBV3-2) and TRBJ1-2; TRBD1 is a possible D gene (6 bases). The material was peripheral blood, obtained in a trial of Ad26.COV2.S vaccine versus placebo. The CDR3 region is CASSQEAAGDPYGYTF. CDR3 DNA sequence: TGTGCCAGCAGCCAAGAAGCGGCAGGGGACCCCTATGGCTACACCTTC.